Reported below is one T cell receptor (beta chain). Its antigen is not identified. The data were taken from a study of regulatory dendritic cells for organ transplantation. Study results and limitations: Memory T cells were less diverse than naive, with memory CD8+ most oligoclonal. Between individuals, the alloreactive memory CD8+ T cell pool differed considerably. Mature dendritic cells appeared to drive more memory CD8+ clonal expansion than regulatory ones.

CDR3 length: 15 amino acids. Germline V lookup: CDR1 ENHRY, CDR2 SYGVKD. Deletions cut 8 bases from V and 0 bases from J, with 14 bases between. Generated by immunoSEQ multiplex PCR, the TCRdb table keeps only in-frame clones and is missing some. The sample records 25,000 to 30,000 clones, about four fifths being singletons. The V and J genes are TRBV10-3 and TRBJ1-5, with D possibly TRBD1 on 5 matching bases. The receptor's source is a human donor in good health. Sequenced input: naive CD4+ T cells from blood. Subset indicated: CD45RA+ naive T cells. CDR3 sequence (DNA): TGTGCCATCGGGGGGGAAGGTTATAGCAATCAGCCCCAGCATTTT. Its protein product is CAIGGEGYSNQPQHF.